This T cell receptor beta chain was profiled in a study of blood T cell repertoires in COVID-19. Overall study: Samples taken during acute and convalescent COVID-19 were collected in the United States, Italy and Spain. From T cells, B-cell-depleted T cells, or PBMCs came the material, which was cDNA or gDNA.

Trimming took 1 base from V and 5 from J, leaving 8 bases between them. This CDR3 is built from 13 residues. CDR1 ENHRY and CDR2 SYGVKD come from the germline V gene. In the authors' methods: Reference gene primer amplification in the assay estimated nucleated cell counts. Profiling relied on immunoSEQ multiplex PCR, and the TCRdb table lists in-frame clones only, not all of them. V, J and clone size are those of that table, while D and trimming were read from the DNA. The sample yields approximately 300,000 clones, more than 75% seen once. Sequences were obtained from peripheral blood. This sequence originates from a woman aged 45-60 years with acute or convalescent COVID-19. The chain carries TRBV10-3 and TRBJ2-5, with D possibly matching TRBD2 (5 bases). In nucleotides, the CDR3 is TGTGCCATCAGTGAGTTGGAGCGGGAGACCCAGTACTTC. This gives the protein CAISELERETQYF.